This T cell receptor beta chain was obtained from a study of blood T cell repertoires in COVID-19 (dated by TCRdb to the early 2020s). The study in broad terms: Samples covering the acute and convalescent phases of COVID-19 were provided by collaborators in the United States, Italy and Spain. The material from the prospective study consisted of cDNA or gDNA derived from T cells, B-cell-depleted T cells, or PBMCs. The dataset comprised deeply sampled blood TCRbeta repertoires from subjects exposed to, actively infected with, or recovered from COVID-19. The repertoires were released in a freely available public database intended as a resource for research on the immune response to SARS-CoV-2. The samples were drawn from the first 160 participants of the ongoing ImmuneRACE study and from roughly 1,300 subjects provided by 6 global collaborators. A de-identified subject ID, COVID-19 status, age in years and sex were almost always included in the sample metadata. Where available, HLA class I and class II types were taken from metadata supplied by the sample provider and were not determined by assay-based typing.

The immunoSEQ Assay, a bias-controlled multiplex PCR, was used to amplify TCRbeta CDR3 regions from genomic DNA. In the source study's methods: Within the assay, amplification of reference gene primers was used to estimate how many nucleated cells each sample contained. To quantify the absolute abundance of each unique TCRbeta CDR3 rearrangement, sequence reads were collapsed and filtered. For each sample, productive Simpson clonality was calculated as the square root of Simpson's diversity index across productive rearrangements. TCRdb's version of the immuneACCESS table is confined to in-frame rearrangements and falls short of the full clone set. An unresolved V gene accounts for under half of the shortfall where checked; the remainder is of unknown origin. The DNA was the basis for D and trimming; V, J and clone size are from that table. Here the sample has 250,000 to 350,000 clones; roughly 80% occur a single time. The leading ten clones occupy approximately 1.5% of the sample.

This clone was seen only once. This receptor's antigen is unknown. Mismatch with germline at one junction end may stem from a read error. In Seattle, one collaborating source enrolled patients while the infection was active and tracked those patients longitudinally over the course of disease. Collaborating institutions collected whole blood in K2EDTA tubes following their own protocols. For TCRbeta analysis, collaborators shipped samples as frozen whole blood, isolated PBMCs, or DNA extracted from either of those sample types. CDR1 and CDR2 are drawn from the germline V gene: SNHLY, FYNNEI. The CDR3 has 15 amino acids, counting the end cysteine and phenylalanine. Only CDR3 DNA is held: 45 bases, read in frame from base 1. Here is what the overall study found, with its caveats: How much clinical and demographic metadata was included differed by source and by participant, and the metadata was provided uncurated.

The chain joins TRBV2 to TRBJ2-3, with 11 central nucleotides matching TRBD2. This receptor was taken from a human donor with COVID-19, enrolled during active disease. The donor label of this sample is uncertain. Sequenced input: peripheral blood. The DNA sequence is as follows: TGTGCCAGAAGTGGGGTAGCGGGAGGGATAGATACGCAGTATTTT. This encodes CARSGVAGGIDTQYF.